A single sample is the source of the 27 T cell receptor beta chains below, sequenced in a study of cytomegalovirus exposure and HLA in healthy donors. The study ran its PCR with 60 Vbeta and 13 Jbeta primers. Only in-frame clones appear in the TCRdb table, and some are missing; sequencing was by immunoSEQ multiplex PCR. This table holds some 75,000 clones. Sequencing input: PBMCs. These receptors originate from a man aged 40-49 years in good health and CMV-seronegative.

The chain is built from TRBV4-3 and TRBJ2-3, with D uncertain. The CDR3 is 17 residues long. V lost 0 bases and J 0 bases, leaving 13 bases between the germline ends. Looked up from germline, CDR1 is LGHNA and CDR2 is YSLEER. CDR3 residues: CASSQDQSRVSTDTQYF. The CDR3 region has the DNA TGCGCCAGCAGCCAAGATCAGAGCCGGGTGAGCACAGATACGCAGTATTTT.

CDR3 amino acids: CASSPGEGANEKLFF. CDR3 in DNA: TGCGCCAGCAGCCCCGGGGAGGGAGCTAATGAAAAACTGTTTTTT. This chain uses TRBV4-1 with TRBJ1-4; D is unresolved. The CDR3 runs 15 residues. V lost 4 bases and J 3 bases, leaving 12 bases between the germline ends. Germline V gene data show CDR1 as MGHRA and CDR2 as YSYEKL.

The rearrangement uses TRBV19 and TRBJ1-1; D perhaps matches TRBD1 (5 bases). Trimming removed 3 bases at V and 1 base at J, with 15 bases between. This CDR3 spans 16 amino acids. Germline V gene sequence: CDR1 LNHDA, CDR2 SQIVND (reference sequence). The CDR3 DNA sequence: TGTGCCAGTAGTATCAACAGGCCCCAGCGGAACACTGAAGCTTTCTTT. It yields the protein CASSINRPQRNTEAFF.

The V and J genes are TRBV19 and TRBJ1-1; tentative D call: TRBD1 (5 bases). This CDR3 is 16 amino acids long. Germline assignment: CDR1 LNHDA and CDR2 SQIVND (reference sequence). The V end was cut by 5 bases, the J end by 1 base, with 17 bases between. The CDR3 region is CASSVVFRGPNTEAFF. CDR3 sequence (DNA): TGTGCCAGTAGTGTGGTGTTTAGGGGCCCGAACACTGAAGCTTTCTTT.

The chain joins TRBV2 to TRBJ2-7, with TRBD2 as a possible D gene (6 bases). Germline V gene lookup returns CDR1 SNHLY and CDR2 FYNNEI. The V gene lost 6 bases and the J gene lost 3 bases, with 18 bases spanning the gap. CDR3 length: 15 residues. In DNA form, the CDR3 reads TGTGCCAGCAGGCCCGGGACTGGGGCTATCTACGAGCAGTACTTC. Protein sequence: CASRPGTGAIYEQYF.

The chain combines TRBV19 with TRBJ2-1; the match to TRBD2 covers 9 bases. Germline V lookup: CDR1 LNHDA, CDR2 SQIVND (reference sequence). The CDR3 spans 17 residues. V trimming: 1 base; J trimming: 9 bases; junction bases outside the gene matches: 13. The CDR3: CASSIVGGGATSTEQFF. The CDR3 nucleotides are TGTGCCAGTAGTATAGTCGGCGGGGGGGCCACTTCGACTGAGCAGTTCTTC. The variable domain in full, with the rest retrieved from reference TRBV19 and TRBJ2-1, is DGGITQSPKYLFRKEGQNVTLSCEQNLNHDAMYWYRQDPGQGLRLIYYSQIVNDFQKGDIAEGYSVSREKKESFPLTVTSAQKNPTAFYLCASSIVGGGATSTEQFFGPGTRLTVL.

The genes are TRBV19 and TRBJ1-1, with 7 bases aligning to TRBD1. CDR1 LNHDA and CDR2 SQIVND come from the germline V gene (reference sequence). Trimming cost V 7 bases and J 1 base; bases outside gene matches: 6. The CDR3 is 14 amino acids. The CDR3 DNA follows: TGTGCCAGTATGCCGACAGGGACGAACACTGAAGCTTTCTTT. Protein: CASMPTGTNTEAFF.

J is TRBJ2-3 and V is TRBV27, with 8 nucleotides matching TRBD2. J lost 3 bases, V lost 5 bases, and 10 bases had no gene match. The germline V gene has CDR1 MNHEY and CDR2 SMNVEV (reference sequence). The CDR3 has 16 amino acids. The DNA of the CDR3 is TGTGCCAGCAGTCTCCGGGAGGGGCGTATGACAGATACGCAGTATTTT. It translates to CASSLREGRMTDTQYF.

This chain links TRBV27 with TRBJ2-1; D is perhaps TRBD2 (5 bases). Germline values: CDR1 MNHEY, CDR2 SMNVEV (reference sequence). CDR3 size: 14 residues. The germline V and J ends were trimmed by 6 bases and 2 bases, with 11 bases remaining between them. Written as DNA, the CDR3 is TGTGCCAGCAGCGAGTGGAGGCCCTACAATGAGCAGTTCTTC. This sequence encodes CASSEWRPYNEQFF.

Worth noting for this clone: The junction does not match germline at one end; this may be a read error. The J gene is TRBJ2-7, the V gene TRBV6-1, with TRBD2 matching over 10 bases. The CDR3 totals 15 residues. Looked up from germline, CDR1 is MNHNS and CDR2 is SASEGT. CDR3 sequence: CASSELAGASYEQCF. CDR3 DNA: TGTGCCAGCAGTGAACTAGCGGGGGCCTCCTACGAGCAGTGCTTC.

This rearrangement joins TRBV19 to TRBJ1-3; D gene unclear. The germline CDR1 and CDR2 sequences are LNHDA and SQIVND (reference sequence). The V end was cut by 1 base, the J end by 0 bases, with 7 bases between. The CDR3 is 15 amino acids. The CDR3 sequence: CASSIVESSGNTIYF. The CDR3 region has the DNA TGTGCCAGTAGTATAGTCGAGTCCTCTGGAAACACCATATATTTT.

The J gene is TRBJ1-1, the V gene TRBV5-1; 9 bases map to TRBD1. CDR3 length: 16 residues. Germline V gene data show CDR1 as SGHRS and CDR2 as YFSETQ. With 4 bases clipped from V and 0 bases from J, the junction kept 7 bases outside the gene matches. The CDR3 DNA follows: TGCGCCAGCAGCCAGCCGGGACAGGGTATGAACACTGAAGCTTTCTTT. Residues: CASSQPGQGMNTEAFF.

J is TRBJ1-1 and V is TRBV5-4, with D unclear. There are 15 residues in the CDR3. V gave up 0 bases and J gave up 1 base, with 10 bases separating them. Germline CDR1 is SGHNT and CDR2 is YYREEE (reference sequence). The CDR3 is CASSLARPTNTEAFF. DNA of the CDR3: TGTGCCAGCAGCTTGGCCAGGCCCACGAACACTGAAGCTTTCTTT.

The J gene is TRBJ1-1, the V gene TRBV7-9; TRBD1 matches 9 bases. After removal of 5 bases from V and 10 bases from J, the junction contained 14 bases not matched to a gene. The length of the CDR3 is 15 residues. In germline, CDR1 is SEHNR, CDR2 FQNEAQ (reference sequence). CDR3 protein: CASSHRDRAGVRAFF. CDR3 in DNA: TGTGCCAGCAGCCATCGGGACAGGGCGGGAGTTAGAGCTTTCTTT.

The J gene is TRBJ2-5, the V gene TRBV6-6; the D gene is possibly TRBD2 (6 bases). The CDR3 loop spans 16 amino acids. CDR1 and CDR2 from the germline V gene are MNHNY and SVGAGI (reference sequence). V was trimmed by 4 bases and J by 0 bases, leaving 15 bases between them. CDR3 amino acids: CASSSVRRGNQETQYF. As DNA, the CDR3 is TGTGCCAGCAGTTCCGTTCGACGGGGGAACCAAGAGACCCAGTACTTC.

The chain combines TRBV28 with TRBJ2-7; D may be TRBD1 (6 bases). V was shortened by 6 bases and J by 7 bases, with 13 bases between the two germline ends. CDR1 is MDHEN, CDR2 SYDVKM, per germline. The CDR3 contains 12 residues. For the CDR3, the DNA is TGTGCCAGCAGCCCACACAGGGATGAGCAGTACTTC. The encoded protein is CASSPHRDEQYF.

The CDR3 DNA sequence: TGTGCCAGTCACTCGCGTCGAGGCTATGGCTACACCTTC. As protein: CASHSRRGYGYTF. This chain uses TRBV19 with TRBJ1-2; D unclear. Germline CDR1 and CDR2: LNHDA and SQIVND (reference sequence). CDR3 length equals 13 residues. The V gene lost 8 bases and the J gene lost 4 bases, with 14 bases spanning the gap.

The chain combines TRBV27 with TRBJ2-1; TRBD2 matches at 7 bases. After removal of 5 bases from V and 2 bases from J, the junction contained 6 bases not matched to a gene. The CDR3 extends over 15 amino acids. Germline V gene data show CDR1 as MNHEY and CDR2 as SMNVEV (reference sequence). The CDR3 is CASSRTSTTYNEQFF. In nucleotides, the CDR3 is TGTGCCAGCAGTCGGACTAGTACCACCTACAATGAGCAGTTCTTC.

This chain links TRBV5-1 with TRBJ1-1; 7 bases are a match to TRBD1. The J segment lost 2 bases and the V segment lost 1 base, leaving 2 bases of the junction unmatched. The CDR3 has 14 amino acids. Germline values: CDR1 SGHRS, CDR2 YFSETQ. The CDR3 DNA is TGCGCCAGCAGCTTGACAGGGGTTAACACTGAAGCTTTCTTT. Protein: CASSLTGVNTEAFF.

Turning to this clone: In the same sample, other DNA sequences code for this CDR3. V and J are TRBV2 and TRBJ1-1, with 7 bases matching TRBD1. In germline, CDR1 is SNHLY, CDR2 FYNNEI. This CDR3 comprises 13 residues. The DNA of the CDR3 is TGTGCTAGAAACGTGAGGGGGCAATCTGGAGCTTTCTTT. The encoded protein is CARNVRGQSGAFF.

The chain links TRBV11-2 to TRBJ1-2; D ambiguous. V was shortened by 1 base and J by 7 bases, with 13 bases between the two germline ends. Germline loops: CDR1 SGHAT, CDR2 FQNNGV. This CDR3 is 14 amino acids long. The CDR3 bases are TGTGCCAGCAGCTTAGTCGGGTTGGTTGGTGGCTACACCTTC. Its translation: CASSLVGLVGGYTF.

CDR3 residues: CASSVTFNTGELFF. The CDR3 coding sequence is TGTGCCAGCAGCGTTACTTTTAACACCGGGGAGCTGTTTTTT. The V call is TRBV9, the J call TRBJ2-2, with D uncertain. Germline V gene sequence: CDR1 SGDLS, CDR2 YYNGEE. The V gene lost 2 bases and the J gene lost 2 bases, with 7 bases spanning the gap. CDR3 length: 14 amino acids. Filled out from reference TRBV9 and TRBJ2-2, the complete variable domain reads DSGVTQTPKHLITATGQRVTLRCSPRSGDLSVYWYQQSLDQGLQFLIQYYNGEERAKGNILERFSAQQFPDLHSELNLSSLELGDSALYFCASSVTFNTGELFFGEGSRLTVL.

This chain links TRBV4-2 with TRBJ2-2; unclear D gene. The CDR3 has 16 amino acids. Germline CDR1 and CDR2: LGHNA and YNFKEQ. The V gene lost 4 bases and the J gene lost 0 bases, with 12 bases spanning the gap. The CDR3 sequence: CASSPRADTNTGELFF. CDR3 DNA: TGTGCCAGCAGCCCGCGTGCGGATACGAACACCGGGGAGCTGTTTTTT.

The genes are TRBV5-1 and TRBJ2-7, with D possibly matching TRBD2 (5 bases). With 4 bases removed from V and 1 base from J, the gap between germline ends came to 12 bases. This CDR3 is built from 14 residues. The germline CDR1 and CDR2 sequences are SGHRS and YFSETQ. The DNA for the CDR3 is TGCGCCAGCAGCAGCGGCGGCAGTTCCTACGAGCAGTACTTC. It codes for CASSSGGSSYEQYF.

The chain has TRBV18 and TRBJ2-7; D remains ambiguous. Germline-derived CDR1 and CDR2 are KGHSH and LQKENI. V lost 3 bases and J lost 2, with 8 bases in between. This CDR3 contains 13 residues. The CDR3 here is CASSPRQTYEQYF. CDR3 nucleotide sequence: TGTGCCAGCTCACCGCGACAAACCTACGAGCAGTACTTC.

The V and J genes are TRBV29-1 and TRBJ2-5; no firm D call. Germline V gene data show CDR1 as SQVTM and CDR2 as ANQGSEA. V lost 4 bases to trimming and J lost 5 bases, with 17 bases between them. This CDR3 has 14 amino acids. CDR3 nucleotides: TGCAGCGTTGCCACCCGACTGCATGGGGAGACCCAGTACTTC. Protein sequence: CSVATRLHGETQYF.

The V and J genes are TRBV6-4 and TRBJ2-3; 8 bases are a match to TRBD2. V lost 2 bases and J lost 4; bases outside the gene matches: 8. The germline CDR1 and CDR2 sequences are MRHNA and SNTAGT. The CDR3 totals 16 residues. The CDR3: CASSDALGGGPDTQYF. The CDR3 DNA is TGTGCCAGCAGTGACGCCCTGGGCGGGGGGCCAGATACGCAGTATTTT.